This T cell receptor beta chain originates from a study of blood T cells in healthy people across ages (dated by TCRdb to 2013 to 2016). Study-wide context: In model experiments, template switching captured about one uniquely barcoded TCR beta cDNA molecule for every two T cells. The donors were divided into four age groups: young (average about 15 years), middle-aged (around 37), aged (62) and long-lived (more than 75). Two additional independent replicas of 1 million unique cDNA reads from the same blood draw were analyzed for two donors (one aged 18 to 30 and one aged 80 or older). Using deep sequencing normalized with unique cDNA molecular identifiers, the study measured how TCR beta repertoire diversity changes with age.

Study-level results and caveats: The percentage of naive T cells measured by flow cytometry correlated strongly with observed TCR beta diversity. Total diversity estimates from one million sequenced T cells were considered lower bounds and underestimates. Because profiling used bulk unsorted PBMCs, naive and antigen-experienced compartments could not be compared conclusively. Observed TCR beta diversity per million T cells fell roughly linearly with age, and a significant reduction was already apparent by age about 36. Compared with the aged group, the long-lived group had more naive CD4+ T cells, fewer expanded clones and increased TCR diversity, a pattern suggesting age selection. Because donor CMV infection status was unknown, age-related changes in expanded clonotypes were potentially confounded.

Systemically healthy Caucasian individuals from Russia, about 38 in total and aged roughly 6 to 95 years, were included as donors. Each donor gave around 9.9 milliliters of peripheral blood, collected into EDTA-treated Vacutainer tubes. Ficoll-Paque density-gradient centrifugation was used to isolate PBMCs, with at least 6.5 million per sample. Trizol reagent was used to extract total RNA from the PBMCs, yielding at least 6 micrograms per sample. The percentages of naive CD45RAhigh/CD27high T cells were determined by flow cytometry on a PBMC aliquot from every donor. Trimmed from V: 5 bases; trimmed from J: 6 bases; junction bases lacking a gene match: 13. Based on the germline V gene (reference sequence), the CDR1 and CDR2 sequences are DFQATT and SNEGSKA. The CDR3 holds 14 amino acids from the cysteine to the phenylalanine. Of the read, only the CDR3 DNA is kept; its 42 bases are in frame from base 1.

This clonotype was seen only a few times. Its specific antigen is unknown. No much larger clone is present one base from it, and per-base qualities are unavailable. The protocol used for the library was 5' RACE. Data came from an Illumina HiSeq 2500. A second roughly 6 to 12 cycle PCR used a sample-barcoded 5' primer and a J-beta primer mix. A template-switch 5' adaptor carrying 12 random nucleotides introduced a unique molecular identifier onto each TCR beta cDNA molecule. Each sample yielded at least 3 million CDR3-containing paired-end reads. All of the RNA was converted into first-strand cDNA using the Mint cDNA synthesis kit, with a TRBC-specific oligonucleotide serving as the primer. All cDNA was treated with uracil-DNA glycosylase and then went through a first 18-cycle PCR with the universal primers M1SS and BC2_uni_R. The study's own analysis went as follows. Each sample was normalized by randomly selecting 1 million high-quality reads, each carrying a distinct molecular identifier. Reads sharing molecular identifiers were discarded rather than binned into consensus sequences. MiTCR, set to a Q25 quality threshold and the strictest error-elimination algorithm, was used for CDR3 identification, clonotype clustering and error correction. A nonparametric unseen species model with Euler transformation was used to estimate a lower bound on total TCR beta diversity. TCRdb handled the public reads itself, with Q25 trimming in fastp and clone calling in MiXCR, and kept productive beta chains. Under each unique CDR3 protein, matching rows form one entry showing the most common genes and DNA. The V and J calls here are based on TCRdb, not the publication. Here the sample has 750,000 to 950,000 distinct CDR3 sequences; more than 25% occur a single time. The top ten constitute 3% of the sample.

These data also featured in a second study, about T cells of mothers and their children. The second investigation adds: Nine systemically healthy Caucasian individuals served as donors, namely three mothers together with their six children. cDNA synthesis consumed the entire amount of extracted RNA, loaded at 1.5 ug RNA in each 15 ul reaction. In the second PCR, the M1S primer added sample barcodes and 2-4 random nucleotides. More than 8 million TCR beta CDR3 reads were obtained from each mother, and about 3 million reads were obtained from each child. In both related and unrelated pairs, thymic selection shapes the output of TCR recombination in a similar way, with inherited differences having only a minor effect. Related mother-child pairs always showed normalized repertoire overlap that was slightly higher than in unrelated mother-child pairs, though the difference was never significant. No persistent microchimeric T cell clones were found, with a detection sensitivity of roughly 100 clones per million clonotypes. In the study, deep NGS was used to compare the TCR beta repertoires of mothers and children, and features distinguishing related mother-child pairs from unrelated individuals were sought. The mean age was 40 +/- 4 years for the mothers and approximately 11 +/- 4 years for the children. After adapters were ligated using NEBNext reagents, the libraries underwent 100+100 nt paired-end sequencing on an Illumina HiSeq 2000. Mother and child libraries were prepared a month apart and sequenced in separate runs to prevent cross-contamination. For each donor, somewhere between about 500,000 and 2,000,000 distinct TCR beta clonotypes were identified. Naive TCR beta clonotypes were estimated from low-frequency clonotypes matched to each donor's FACS-determined naive share, without sorting.

The chain joins TRBV20-1 to TRBJ2-7; the central 7 bases match TRBD2. The sequencing sample was made of blood. This receptor was identified in a boy aged 10-17 years in good health. The CDR3 region: CSARVGLGGFEQYF. In nucleotide form, the sequence is TGCAGTGCTCGAGTCGGACTAGGCGGTTTCGAGCAGTACTTC.